These 8 T cell receptor beta chains came from one sample sequenced in a study of response to subunit inactivated influenza vaccine. Using its own MiXCR run on the RT-PCR reads, TCRdb lists one record per CDR3 protein. Of 150,000 or so distinct CDR3 sequences listed, approximately 10% are singletons. This specimen was non-naive T cells sorted from PBMCs, taken roughly 46 days after vaccination. These receptors were collected from a man between 50 and 59 years old who received an inactivated influenza vaccine.

This clonotype was recorded many times. This rearrangement joins TRBV2 to TRBJ2-7, with a possible D match to TRBD1 (6 bases). The germline V and J ends were trimmed by 6 bases and 0 bases, with 9 bases remaining between them. This CDR3 contains 13 residues. The germline CDR1 and CDR2 sequences are SNHLY and FYNNEI. The CDR3 reads CASRQGPSYEQYF. CDR3 coding DNA: TGTGCCAGCAGGCAGGGGCCCTCCTACGAGCAGTACTTC. The variable domain in full, completed from reference TRBV2 and TRBJ2-7, reads EPEVTQTPSHQVTQMGQEVILRCVPISNHLYFYWYRQILGQKVEFLVSFYNNEISEKSEIFDDQFSVERPDGSNFTLKIRSTKLEDSAMYFCASRQGPSYEQYFGPGTRLTVT.

This clonotype was counted ten times or more. The chain links TRBV20-1 to TRBJ2-2; 13 bases align to TRBD2. V trimming: 4 bases; J trimming: 4 bases; junction bases outside the gene matches: 3. The germline V gene encodes CDR1 DFQATT and CDR2 SNEGSKA (reference sequence). The CDR3 extends over 15 amino acids. The CDR3 loop reads CSAMGLAGLTGELFF. The CDR3, as DNA: TGCAGTGCTATGGGACTAGCGGGGCTCACCGGGGAGCTGTTTTTT.

The chain has TRBV6-2 or TRBV6-3 and TRBJ1-2, with D unresolved. V was clipped by 5 bases and J by 8 bases, with 15 bases between them. The CDR3 loop spans 13 amino acids. Looked up from germline, CDR1 is MNHEY and CDR2 is SVGEGT. This CDR3 is CASSIIRERGYTF. The CDR3 DNA sequence: TGTGCCAGCAGTATCATTCGGGAGCGAGGCTACACCTTC.

In this sample, this clonotype turned up a few times. The rearrangement links TRBV20-1 to TRBJ2-7; perhaps TRBD2 as D (6 bases). V was trimmed by 0 bases and J by 3 bases, leaving 15 bases between them. CDR3 length: 15 amino acids. In germline, CDR1 is DFQATT, CDR2 SNEGSKA (reference sequence). In DNA, the CDR3 is TGCAGTGCTAGAGATAGCGGAAAAAGCCGCTACGAGCAGTACTTC. This gives the protein CSARDSGKSRYEQYF.

This rearrangement joins TRBV6-5 to TRBJ2-7, with 13 positions matching TRBD2. This CDR3 spans 17 amino acids. V trimming: 0 bases; J trimming: 6 bases; junction bases outside the gene matches: 8. Looked up from germline, CDR1 is MNHEY and CDR2 is SVGAGI. Here the CDR3 DNA reads TGTGCCAGCAGTTACTCTCGTCGACTAGCGGGAGGCTCCGAGCAGTACTTC. Translated: CASSYSRRLAGGSEQYF.

In its sample, this clonotype was seen a few times. This chain connects TRBV20-1 to TRBJ2-1; 7 nucleotides match TRBD2. With 5 bases clipped from V and 6 bases from J, the junction kept 13 bases outside the gene matches. CDR3 length: 15 residues. Germline-derived CDR1 and CDR2 are DFQATT and SNEGSKA (reference sequence). CDR3: CSAAGLLALGNEQFF. CDR3 DNA sequence: TGCAGTGCTGCAGGATTACTAGCGCTAGGCAATGAGCAGTTCTTC.

V usage is TRBV7-9 and J usage is TRBJ2-7; D is undetermined. Germline V gene sequence: CDR1 SEHNR, CDR2 FQNEAQ (reference sequence). V gave up 1 base and J gave up 9 bases, with 10 bases separating them. CDR3 length: 12 amino acids. DNA of the CDR3: TGTGCCAGCAGCTTAGGCCAGGCCGGGCAGTACTTC. It specifies CASSLGQAGQYF.

This clonotype was counted many times. The chain recombines TRBV20-1 with TRBJ1-5; 9 bases are shared with TRBD1. V lost 6 bases, J lost 6 bases, and 9 bases stayed unmatched. The length of the CDR3 is 14 residues. Looked up from germline, CDR1 is DFQATT and CDR2 is SNEGSKA (reference sequence). The CDR3 DNA follows: TGCAGTGCGGGGGGACAGGGCAAAACTCAGCCCCAGCATTTT. Its protein is CSAGGQGKTQPQHF.